This TCR beta chain is drawn from a study of regulatory T cells in long-lasting Graves disease. CDR3-region Arm-PCR and iRepertoire HTBI primers produced the TCR beta libraries. In TCRdb, the multiplex PCR reads were re-called with MiXCR into one record per CDR3 protein. The table has approximately 250,000 distinct CDR3 sequences, about 16% seen once. The sample's time point: newly diagnosed GD, antithyroid drugs for less than 3 months. With RNA extracted from PBMCs as input, the TCR library was made. This clonotype was counted ten times or more. Its antigen is still unknown. Study results and caveats: Researchers reported studying only peripheral blood, not thyroid tissue.

V lost 2 bases and J lost 10, with 8 bases in between. The germline CDR1 and CDR2 sequences are GTSNPN and SVGIG (reference sequence). This CDR3 contains 10 residues. The TCR sequence derives from a female donor with Graves disease. The sample consisted of peripheral blood mononuclear cells (PBMCs), taken at new diagnosis, from a patient treated with antithyroid drugs. The chain joins TRBV30 to TRBJ1-1, with D maybe TRBD1 (5 bases). The CDR3, as DNA: TGTGCCTGGAGTAAGGGGACAGCTTTCTTT. The encoded protein is CAWSKGTAFF. Drawing the rest from reference TRBV30 and TRBJ1-1, the complete variable domain is SQTIHQWPATLVQPVGSPLSLECTVEGTSNPNLYWYRQAAGRGLQLLFYSVGIGQISSEVPQNLSASRPQDRQFILSSKKLLLSDSGFYLCAWSKGTAFFGQGTRLTVV.